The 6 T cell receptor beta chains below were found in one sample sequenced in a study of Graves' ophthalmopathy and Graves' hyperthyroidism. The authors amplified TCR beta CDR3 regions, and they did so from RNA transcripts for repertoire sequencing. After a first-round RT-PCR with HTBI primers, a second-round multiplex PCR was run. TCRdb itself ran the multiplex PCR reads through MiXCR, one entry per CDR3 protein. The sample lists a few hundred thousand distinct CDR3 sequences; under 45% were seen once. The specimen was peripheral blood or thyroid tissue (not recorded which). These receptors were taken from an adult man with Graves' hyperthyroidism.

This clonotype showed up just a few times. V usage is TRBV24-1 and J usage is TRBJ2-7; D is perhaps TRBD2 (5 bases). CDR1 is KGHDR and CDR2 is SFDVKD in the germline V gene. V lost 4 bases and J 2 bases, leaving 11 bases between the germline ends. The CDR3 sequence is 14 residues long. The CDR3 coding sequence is TGTGCCACCAGTGACTCTGGGAGAGCCTACGAGCAGTACTTC. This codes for CATSDSGRAYEQYF.

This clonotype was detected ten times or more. The CDR3 region has the DNA TGTGCCAGCAGTTTGCGGGGGTATGAAGCTTTCTTT. Amino acid sequence: CASSLRGYEAFF. This rearrangement joins TRBV12-3 or TRBV12-4 to TRBJ1-1; tentative D call: TRBD1 (5 bases). This CDR3 spans 12 amino acids. V gave up 3 bases and J gave up 7 bases, with 9 bases separating them.

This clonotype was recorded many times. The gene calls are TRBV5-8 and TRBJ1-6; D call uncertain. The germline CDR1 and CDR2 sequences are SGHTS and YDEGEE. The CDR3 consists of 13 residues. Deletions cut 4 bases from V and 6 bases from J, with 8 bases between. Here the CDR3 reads CASSTRFNSPLHF. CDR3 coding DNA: TGTGCCAGCAGCACTCGTTTTAATTCACCCCTCCACTTT.

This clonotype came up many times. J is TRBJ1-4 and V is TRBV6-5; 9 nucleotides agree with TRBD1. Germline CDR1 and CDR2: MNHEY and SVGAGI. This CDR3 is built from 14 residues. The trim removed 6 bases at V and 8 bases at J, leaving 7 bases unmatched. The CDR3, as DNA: TGTGCCAGCAGGCCGACAGGGGGAAACGAAAAACTGTTTTTT. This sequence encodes CASRPTGGNEKLFF.

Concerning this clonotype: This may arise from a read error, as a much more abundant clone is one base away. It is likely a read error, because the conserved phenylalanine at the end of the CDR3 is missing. CDR3 amino acids: CASSLVRRNQPQHL. The CDR3 nucleotides read TGTGCCAGCAGCTTAGTTCGTCGCAATCAGCCCCAGCATCTT. The V gene is TRBV11-2, the J gene TRBJ1-5; D not resolved. Germline CDR1 and CDR2: SGHAT and FQNNGV. The CDR3 contains 14 residues. V was trimmed by 1 base and J by 2 bases, leaving 6 bases between them.

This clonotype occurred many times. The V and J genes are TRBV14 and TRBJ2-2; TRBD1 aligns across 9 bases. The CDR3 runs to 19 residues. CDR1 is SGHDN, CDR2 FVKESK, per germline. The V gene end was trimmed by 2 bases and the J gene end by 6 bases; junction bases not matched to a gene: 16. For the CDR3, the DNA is TGTGCCAGCAGCCAAACTCCTCTCGGGACAGGGCGAGTCGCCGGGGAGCTGTTTTTT. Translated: CASSQTPLGTGRVAGELFF.